These 18 T cell receptor beta chains were sequenced from one sample in a study of tumor-infiltrating lymphocytes in primary liver carcinoma. The roughly 20-31 mg bulk tissue piece was not sorted before simultaneous RNA and DNA extraction. Making TCR beta cDNA involved around 510 ng total RNA and a constant-region primer. Generation of the TCR beta libraries relied on three nested multiplex PCR rounds using slightly modified ARM-PCR. PCR rounds one and two used TRBV1-TRBV30 forward primers with a C-beta reverse primer for around 10 cycles each. In TCRdb, the multiplex PCR reads were re-called with MiXCR into one record per CDR3 protein. The table includes approximately 73,000 distinct CDR3 sequences, 71% detected once. The sequenced material came from liver tumor tissue from sampling region 4. This sample's subset: tumor region T4, right-lateral pole. The source of these receptors is an older woman with primary liver carcinoma and hepatitis B virus infection.

By share, this clonotype counts as medium-sized. The chain carries TRBV11-2 and TRBJ1-3; D is unclear. Per the germline V gene, CDR1 is SGHAT and CDR2 is FQNNGV. The CDR3 covers 13 residues. Trimming shortened V by 2 bases and J by 2 bases, and 4 bases separated the two germline ends. CDR3 amino acids: CASSLPAGNTIYF. The CDR3 bases are TGTGCCAGCAGCTTACCAGCTGGAAACACCATATATTTT.

Points on this clonotype: A much larger clone sits a single nucleotide away, making a read error possible. CDR3 DNA sequence: TGTGCCAGCAGCTTGGGACATGAGGGCCGCACAGATACGCAGTATTTT. The encoded protein is CASSLGHEGRTDTQYF. This chain joins TRBV5-8 and TRBJ2-3; weak D call: TRBD2 (5 bases). This CDR3 comprises 16 residues. The V gene lost 0 bases and the J gene lost 1 base, with 12 bases spanning the gap. Germline V lookup: CDR1 SGHTS, CDR2 YDEGEE.

This clonotype was seen ten or more times. V gene TRBV28 combines with J gene TRBJ2-5, with 8 bases fitting TRBD1. Germline V gene sequence: CDR1 MDHEN, CDR2 SYDVKM. The trim removed 5 bases at V and 6 bases at J, leaving 8 bases unmatched. The length of the CDR3 is 14 residues. The CDR3 bases are TGTGCCAGCAGTAACCCAGGGGGCATGAAGACCCAGTACTTC. This codes for CASSNPGGMKTQYF.

This chain connects TRBV11-2 to TRBJ2-7, with a tentative D call TRBD2 (6 bases). The germline CDR1 and CDR2 sequences are SGHAT and FQNNGV. The CDR3 is made up of 16 amino acids. Trimming pared 5 bases from V and 3 bases from J, leaving 20 bases between. The CDR3 sequence: CASSHLGGKGVYEQYF. CDR3 nucleotides: TGTGCCAGCAGCCATTTAGGCGGGAAAGGGGTCTACGAGCAGTACTTC.

A note on this clonotype: Without the conserved terminal phenylalanine or tryptophan, this CDR3 likely stems from a read error. V is TRBV6-5 and J is TRBJ1-1; tentatively, D is TRBD1 (5 bases). The CDR3 sequence is 15 residues long. Per germline, CDR1 MNHEY and CDR2 SVGAGI. V was clipped by 2 bases and J by 3 bases, with 13 bases between them. CDR3 protein: CASSYGAGSDTEAFL. Written as DNA, the CDR3 is TGTGCCAGCAGTTACGGGGCAGGGTCGGACACTGAAGCTTTCCTT.

The V and J genes are TRBV29-1 and TRBJ2-3; tentatively, D is TRBD2 (5 bases). Germline V lookup: CDR1 SQVTM, CDR2 ANQGSEA. The CDR3 is 16 residues long. The ends were cut back, 7 bases at V and 3 bases at J, with 23 bases in the middle. The CDR3 here is CSDGRGSSVRTDTQYF. The CDR3 DNA is TGCAGCGACGGTAGAGGGAGTTCGGTACGGACAGATACGCAGTATTTT.

To note about this clonotype: The conserved closing phenylalanine or tryptophan is absent in this CDR3, likely reflecting a read error. This chain joins TRBV11-3 and TRBJ2-1; TRBD2 matches 9 bases. The ends lost 11 bases at V and 9 bases at J; junction bases unmatched: 17. This CDR3 region has 15 residues. Germline V gene data show CDR1 as SGHNT and CDR2 as YENEEA. This CDR3 is CAGGLGASGKLEQFS. The CDR3 coding sequence is TGTGCCGGCGGCTTAGGAGCTAGCGGGAAGCTTGAGCAGTTCTCC.

Note on this clonotype: The conserved phenylalanine or tryptophan normally closing the CDR3 is absent here, so this likely arose from a read error. This chain uses TRBV12-3 or TRBV12-4 with TRBJ2-6; D remains ambiguous. This CDR3 spans 13 amino acids. CDR3: CASSIAEANVLTS. DNA of the CDR3: TGTGCCAGCAGTATAGCTGAGGCCAACGTCCTGACTTCC.

With regard to this clonotype: Since a much larger clone is just one base distant, this may be a read error. This chain uses TRBV7-9 with TRBJ2-1; possibly TRBD2 for D (6 bases). This CDR3 spans 16 amino acids. Germline V gene lookup returns CDR1 SEHNR and CDR2 FQNEAQ (reference sequence). CDR3 in DNA: TGTACCAGCAGCCGCGAAGGACGGAGGGGTTACAATGAGCAGTTCTTC. Amino acid sequence: CTSSREGRRGYNEQFF.

The rearrangement links TRBV6-5 to TRBJ2-5; TRBD1 aligns across 9 bases. The CDR3 has 18 amino acids. The germline V gene has CDR1 MNHEY and CDR2 SVGAGI. J was trimmed by 3 bases and V by 6 bases; bases with no gene match: 17. CDR3 coding DNA: TGTGCCAGCAGACGCCGCCCTCCAACAGGGGGCTTAAAAGAGACCCAGTACTTC. Translated: CASRRRPPTGGLKETQYF.

This clonotype came up a few times. A much larger clonotype is one base distant, so this may be a read error. This chain links TRBV6-5 with TRBJ1-1, with 9 positions matching TRBD1. The CDR3 sequence is 14 residues long. The germline V gene encodes CDR1 MNHEY and CDR2 SVGAGI. The CDR3 reads CANSSTGGFAEAFF. The CDR3 DNA follows: TGTGCCAACAGTTCCACAGGGGGCTTTGCTGAAGCTTTCTTT.

A remark on this clonotype: An end of the junction does not agree with germline; a read error may underlie this. The chain joins TRBV11-3 to TRBJ1-1; the D is unclear. This CDR3 is built from 14 residues. CDR1 is SGHNT, CDR2 YENEEA, per germline. CDR3 in amino acids: CASSLDGLNTEALF. The CDR3 bases are TGTGCCAGCAGCCTGGACGGCTTGAACACTGAGGCTTTATTT.

As concerns this clonotype: The conserved closing phenylalanine or tryptophan is absent in this CDR3, likely reflecting a read error. This chain links TRBV5-6 with TRBJ2-4; maybe TRBD2 (5 bases). This CDR3 has 15 amino acids. The germline V gene encodes CDR1 SGHDT and CDR2 YYEEEE. V shed 4 bases and J shed 7 bases, with 18 bases lying between them. CDR3 sequence: CASSILALGKNIQYI. Here the CDR3 DNA reads TGTGCCAGCAGCATCCTAGCTCTAGGCAAGAACATTCAGTACATC.

The table lists this clonotype with many counts. CDR3 residues: CASSYGQGTEAFF. The CDR3 DNA sequence: TGTGCCAGCAGTTACGGGCAGGGAACTGAAGCTTTCTTT. The gene calls are TRBV6-6 and TRBJ1-1, with a tentative D call TRBD1 (5 bases). The germline V gene encodes CDR1 MNHNY and CDR2 SVGAGI (reference sequence). V was trimmed by 2 bases and J by 5 bases, leaving 9 bases between them. The CDR3 is made up of 13 amino acids.

The chain couples TRBV10-1 to TRBJ1-1; D might be TRBD1 (5 bases). CDR1 is WNHNN and CDR2 is SYGVQD in the germline V gene (reference sequence). V lost 4 bases and J 10 bases, leaving 16 bases between the germline ends. The length of the CDR3 is 13 residues. The CDR3 DNA reads TGCGCCAGCAGTGCCGGGGCGGAGGCCGGAGCTTTCTTT. Amino acid sequence: CASSAGAEAGAFF.

As regards this clonotype: This may be a read error: a much more frequent sequence differs by one nucleotide. The chain links TRBV4-1 to TRBJ2-1; 11 bases line up with TRBD2. V lost 1 base, J lost 10 bases, and 15 bases stayed unmatched. The germline V gene has CDR1 MGHRA and CDR2 YSYEKL. CDR3 length: 18 residues. The CDR3 DNA reads as TGCGCCAGCAGCCAAGCGGGACTAGCGGCGGCGTTAGAAGGAGAGCAGTTCTTC. Protein: CASSQAGLAAALEGEQFF.

In the case of this clonotype: A read error may produce the germline difference seen at one junction end. The chain recombines TRBV11-3 with TRBJ2-3; 8 nucleotides agree with TRBD2. Germline CDR1 and CDR2: SGHNT and YENEEA. There are 14 residues in the CDR3. The CDR3 here is CTSSFRTSIDTQYF. Here the CDR3 DNA reads TGTACCAGTAGCTTCAGGACTAGCATAGATACGCAGTATTTT.

Worth noting for this clonotype: The junction shows a germline mismatch at one end, possibly a read error. The chain carries TRBV6-5 and TRBJ2-1, with TRBD2 as a possible D gene (6 bases). CDR3 length equals 14 residues. Germline V gene data show CDR1 as MNHEY and CDR2 as SVGAGI. In DNA, the CDR3 is TGTGCCTGCAGTCCGGGACTCTCTAGGAATGAACAGTTCTTC. It translates to CACSPGLSRNEQFF.